The source of this T cell receptor beta chain is a study of identical twins. The sample holds a few counts of this clonotype. What it binds is not known. CDR1 and CDR2 (germline): DFQATT, SNEGSKA (reference sequence). Between the trimmed V and J ends, which lost 0 bases and 3 bases, there was a span of 11 bases. The CDR3 extends over 14 amino acids. Study results and caveats: A cross-sectional statistical analysis, not follow-up of the same donors, supported the conclusions.

A single record per CDR3 protein comes from TCRdb applying MiXCR to the 5' RACE reads. The sample lists 500,000 to 550,000 distinct CDR3 sequences; 20% to 25% were seen once. These sequences were also reported in another study, on T cells expressing NK-cell markers. This second study notes: Leadership of the CD3+CD56-NKG2C+ fraction also belonged to these clonotypes in several donors.

This TCR was recovered from a woman aged 18 to 35 in good health. What was sequenced was CD4+ T cells sorted from blood. The rearrangement uses TRBV20-1 and TRBJ1-1; D unclear. This CDR3 reads CSARDPRGDTEAFF. CDR3 sequence (DNA): TGCAGTGCTAGAGATCCCCGTGGGGACACTGAAGCTTTCTTT.